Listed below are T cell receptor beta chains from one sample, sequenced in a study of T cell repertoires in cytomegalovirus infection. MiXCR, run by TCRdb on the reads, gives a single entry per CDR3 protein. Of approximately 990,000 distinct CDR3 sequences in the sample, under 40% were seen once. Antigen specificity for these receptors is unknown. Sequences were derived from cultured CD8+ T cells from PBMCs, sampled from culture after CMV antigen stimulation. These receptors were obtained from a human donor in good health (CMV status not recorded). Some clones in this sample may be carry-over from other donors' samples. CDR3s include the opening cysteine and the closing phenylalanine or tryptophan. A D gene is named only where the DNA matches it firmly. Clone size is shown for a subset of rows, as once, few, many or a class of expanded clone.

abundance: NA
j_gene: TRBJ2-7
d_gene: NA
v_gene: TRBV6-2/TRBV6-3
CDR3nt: TGTGCCAGCGGGGGACAACTTATATCCTACGAGCAGTACTTC
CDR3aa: CASGGQLISYEQYF

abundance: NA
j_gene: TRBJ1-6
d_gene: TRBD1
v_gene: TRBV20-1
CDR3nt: TGCAGTGCTAGACGCCGGGACAGCGAAGTCGGTTCACCCCTCCACTTT
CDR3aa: CSARRRDSEVGSPLHF

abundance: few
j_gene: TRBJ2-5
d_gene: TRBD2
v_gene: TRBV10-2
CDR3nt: TGCGCCAGCAGTGAGGGGACTAGCGGGGGGGTGACCCAAGAGACCCAGTACTTC
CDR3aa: CASSEGTSGGVTQETQYF

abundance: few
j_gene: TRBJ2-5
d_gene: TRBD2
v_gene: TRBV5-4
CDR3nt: TGTGCCAGCAGTGGGGCCATACTAGCGGGGGGTGAGACCCAGTACTTC
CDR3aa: CASSGAILAGGETQYF

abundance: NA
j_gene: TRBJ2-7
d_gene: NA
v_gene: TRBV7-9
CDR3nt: TGTGCCAGCGGTTCTGATGGGTTCCCAGGGGCACTACCCTACGAGCAGTACTTC
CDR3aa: CASGSDGFPGALPYEQYF

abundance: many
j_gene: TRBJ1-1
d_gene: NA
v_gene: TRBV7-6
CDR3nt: TGTGCCAGCAGCTTAGCGAGGGAGGGGCGGGGAACTGAAGCTTTCTTT
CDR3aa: CASSLAREGRGTEAFF

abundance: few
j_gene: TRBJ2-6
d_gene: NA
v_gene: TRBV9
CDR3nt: TGTGCCAGCAGAGGGGCTGTCTCTGGGGCCAACGTCCTGACTTTC
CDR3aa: CASRGAVSGANVLTF

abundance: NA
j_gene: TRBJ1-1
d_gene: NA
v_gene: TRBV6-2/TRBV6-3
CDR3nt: TGTGCCAGCAGTTACTCACGGTTTGAAGCTTTCTTT
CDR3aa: CASSYSRFEAFF

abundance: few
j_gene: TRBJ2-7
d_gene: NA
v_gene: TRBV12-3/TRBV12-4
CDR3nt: TGTGCCAGCAGTTTAGCGGAGGACCCCTACGAGCAGTACTTC
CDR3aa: CASSLAEDPYEQYF

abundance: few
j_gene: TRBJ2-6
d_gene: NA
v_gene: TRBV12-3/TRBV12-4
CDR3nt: TGTGCCAGCAGTTCCCCATGGACTGGGGCCAACGTCCTGACTTTC
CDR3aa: CASSSPWTGANVLTF

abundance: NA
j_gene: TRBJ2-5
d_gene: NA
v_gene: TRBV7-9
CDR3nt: TGTGCCAGCAGCGAGTGGGGGCAGCTAAAAGAGACCAAGTACTTC
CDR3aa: CASSEWGQLKETKYF

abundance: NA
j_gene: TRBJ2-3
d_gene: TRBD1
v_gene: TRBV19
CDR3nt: TGTGCCAGTAGGAATCTTGACAGGGAGGATACGCAGTATTTT
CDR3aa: CASRNLDREDTQYF

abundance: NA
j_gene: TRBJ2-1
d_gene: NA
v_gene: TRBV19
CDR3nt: TGTGCCAGTAGTATAGGGCAGGGGTCCTACAATGAGCAGTTCTTC
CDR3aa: CASSIGQGSYNEQFF

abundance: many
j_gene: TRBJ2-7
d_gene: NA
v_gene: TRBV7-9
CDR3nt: TGTGCCAGCAGCTTCCCGGACATAGGCTACGAGCAGTACTTC
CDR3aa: CASSFPDIGYEQYF

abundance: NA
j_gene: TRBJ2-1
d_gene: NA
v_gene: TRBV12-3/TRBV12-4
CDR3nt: TGTGCCAGCAGTCCACAACGGGGCAACTACAATGAGCAGTTCTTC
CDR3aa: CASSPQRGNYNEQFF

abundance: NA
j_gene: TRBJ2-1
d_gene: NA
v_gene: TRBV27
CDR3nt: TGTGCCAGCAGTTTTGATGGATATGAGCAGTTCTTC
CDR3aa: CASSFDGYEQFF

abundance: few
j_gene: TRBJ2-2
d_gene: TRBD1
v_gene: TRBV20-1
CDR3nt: TGCAGTGCTACCCCACAGGGGGCCGGCACCGGGGAGCTGTTTTTT
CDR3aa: CSATPQGAGTGELFF

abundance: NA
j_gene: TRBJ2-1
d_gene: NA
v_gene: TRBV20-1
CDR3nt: TGCAGTGCTAGAGTATCGGGATACTACAATGAGCAGTTCTTC
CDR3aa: CSARVSGYYNEQFF

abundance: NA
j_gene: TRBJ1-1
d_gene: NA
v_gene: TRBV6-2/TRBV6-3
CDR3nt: TGTGCCAGCAATAGACTCCTCGGACACCAGAACACTGAAGCTTTCTTT
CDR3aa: CASNRLLGHQNTEAFF

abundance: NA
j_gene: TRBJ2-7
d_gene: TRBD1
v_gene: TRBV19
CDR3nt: TGTGCCAGTAGCCCCCTGGCAGGGGGTCCTGTAGCCCACGAGCAGTACTTC
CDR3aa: CASSPLAGGPVAHEQYF

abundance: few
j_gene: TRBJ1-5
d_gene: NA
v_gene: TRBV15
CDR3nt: TGTGCCACCAGCAGAATGGGAGGGTTTAGCAATCAGCCCCAGCATTTT
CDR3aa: CATSRMGGFSNQPQHF

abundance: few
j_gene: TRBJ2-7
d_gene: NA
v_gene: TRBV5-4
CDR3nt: TGTGCCAGCACCCTATCGGGGGCGGAGGAGCAGTACTTC
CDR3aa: CASTLSGAEEQYF

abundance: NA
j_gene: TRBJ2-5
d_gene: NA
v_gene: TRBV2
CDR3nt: TGTGCCAGCGGGGAAATGACAGGCCCTTCGAGAGAGACCCAGTACTTC
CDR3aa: CASGEMTGPSRETQYF

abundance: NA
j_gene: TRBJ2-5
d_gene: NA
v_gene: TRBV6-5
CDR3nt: TGTGCCAGCAGTTACCAGCCCGGCAGAAACCAAGAGGCCCAGTACTTC
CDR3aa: CASSYQPGRNQEAQYF

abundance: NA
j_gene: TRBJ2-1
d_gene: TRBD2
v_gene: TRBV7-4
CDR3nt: TGTGCCAGCAGACTCGGGTTGCGGGGGGGGGGTGAGCAGTTCTTC
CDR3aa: CASRLGLRGGGEQFF

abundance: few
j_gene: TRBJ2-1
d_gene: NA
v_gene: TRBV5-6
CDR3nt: TGTGCCAGCAGCAGTACCAGGTTTTACCGCTCCTACAATGAGCAGTTCTTC
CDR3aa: CASSSTRFYRSYNEQFF

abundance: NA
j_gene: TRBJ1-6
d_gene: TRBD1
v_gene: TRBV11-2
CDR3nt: TGTGTCAGCACCCGAAGGGGGCGCGGAGGTTCACCCCTCCACTTT
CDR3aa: CVSTRRGRGGSPLHF

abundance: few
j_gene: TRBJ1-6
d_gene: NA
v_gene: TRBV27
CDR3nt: TGTGCCAGCAGTTTATACAGGTTTAGTTCACCCCTCCACTTT
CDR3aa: CASSLYRFSSPLHF